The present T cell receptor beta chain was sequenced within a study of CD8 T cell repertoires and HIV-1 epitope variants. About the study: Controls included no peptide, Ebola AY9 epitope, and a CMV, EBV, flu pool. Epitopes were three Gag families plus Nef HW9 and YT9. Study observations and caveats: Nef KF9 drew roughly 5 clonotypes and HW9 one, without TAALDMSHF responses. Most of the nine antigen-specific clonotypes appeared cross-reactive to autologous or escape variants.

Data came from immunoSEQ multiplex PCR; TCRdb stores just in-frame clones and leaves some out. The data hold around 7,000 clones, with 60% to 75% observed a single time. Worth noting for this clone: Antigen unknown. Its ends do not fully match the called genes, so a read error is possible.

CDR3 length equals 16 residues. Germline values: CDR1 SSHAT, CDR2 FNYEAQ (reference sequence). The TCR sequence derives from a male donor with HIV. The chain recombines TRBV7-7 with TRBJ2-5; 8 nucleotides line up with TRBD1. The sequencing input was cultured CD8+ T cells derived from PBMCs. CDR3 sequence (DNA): TGTGCTAGCAGCTTATTGGGCAGGGGGCGAGAAGAGACCCAGTACTTC. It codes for CASSLLGRGREETQYF.